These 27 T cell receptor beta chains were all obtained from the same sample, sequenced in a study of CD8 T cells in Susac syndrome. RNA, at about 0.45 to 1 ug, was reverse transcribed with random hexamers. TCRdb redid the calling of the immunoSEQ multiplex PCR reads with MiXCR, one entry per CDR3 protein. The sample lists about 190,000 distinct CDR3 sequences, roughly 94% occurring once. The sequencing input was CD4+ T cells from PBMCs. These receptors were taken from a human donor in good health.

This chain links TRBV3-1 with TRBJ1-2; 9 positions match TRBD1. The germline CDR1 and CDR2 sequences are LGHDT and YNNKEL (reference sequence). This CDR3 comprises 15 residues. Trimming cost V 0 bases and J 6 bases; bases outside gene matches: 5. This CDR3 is CASSQEGQGFNGYTF. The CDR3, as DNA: TGTGCCAGCAGCCAAGAGGGACAGGGATTTAATGGCTACACCTTC. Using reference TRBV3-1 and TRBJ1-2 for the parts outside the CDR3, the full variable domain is DTAVSQTPKYLVTQMGNDKSIKCEQNLGHDTMYWYKQDSKKFLKIMFSYNNKELIINETVPNRFSPKSPDKAHLNLHINSLELGDSAVYFCASSQEGQGFNGYTFGSGTRLTVV.

In nucleotides, the CDR3 is TGTGCCAGCAGTGAGGACAGGGCGGTGGGCTCCTACGAGCAGTACGTC. Protein product: CASSEDRAVGSYEQYV. This chain links TRBV6-1 with TRBJ2-7, with 8 bases aligning to TRBD1. J gave up 0 bases and V 3 bases, and 7 bases lay outside the gene matches. The germline gives CDR1 MNHNS, CDR2 SASEGT. The CDR3 contains 16 residues.

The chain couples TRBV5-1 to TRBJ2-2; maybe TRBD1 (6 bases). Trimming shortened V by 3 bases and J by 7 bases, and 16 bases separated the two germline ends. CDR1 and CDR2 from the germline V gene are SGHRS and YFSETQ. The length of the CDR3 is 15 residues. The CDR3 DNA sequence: TGCGCCAGCAGCTCGGCCGGGACAAAAGTCGGGGAGCTGTTTTTT. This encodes CASSSAGTKVGELFF.

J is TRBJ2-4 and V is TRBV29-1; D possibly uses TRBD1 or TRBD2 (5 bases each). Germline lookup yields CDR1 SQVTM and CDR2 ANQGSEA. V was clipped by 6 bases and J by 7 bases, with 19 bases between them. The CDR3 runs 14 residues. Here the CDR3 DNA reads TGCAGCGTGGGGACCGCGAATAGTGTGAACATTCAGTACTTC. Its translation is CSVGTANSVNIQYF.

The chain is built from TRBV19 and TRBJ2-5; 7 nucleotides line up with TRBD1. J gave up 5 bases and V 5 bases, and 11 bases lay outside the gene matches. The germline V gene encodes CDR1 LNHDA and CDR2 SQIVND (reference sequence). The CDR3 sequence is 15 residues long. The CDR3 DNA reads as TGTGCCAGTAGTCCCTCACAGGGGCTTCGGGAGACCCAGTACTTC. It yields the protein CASSPSQGLRETQYF.

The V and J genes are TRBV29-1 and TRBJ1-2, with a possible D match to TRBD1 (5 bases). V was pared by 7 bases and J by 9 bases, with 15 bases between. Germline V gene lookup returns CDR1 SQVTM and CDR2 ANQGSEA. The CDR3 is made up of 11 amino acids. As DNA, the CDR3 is TGCAGCGCTAAGACAGCAGATAGCTACACCTTC. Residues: CSAKTADSYTF.

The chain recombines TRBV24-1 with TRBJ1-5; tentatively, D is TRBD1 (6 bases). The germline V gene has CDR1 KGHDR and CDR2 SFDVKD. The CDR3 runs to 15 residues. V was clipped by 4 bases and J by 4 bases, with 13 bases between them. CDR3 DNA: TGTGCCACCAGTGACCCGGACAGTCCAAATCAGCCCCAGCATTTT. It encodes CATSDPDSPNQPQHF.

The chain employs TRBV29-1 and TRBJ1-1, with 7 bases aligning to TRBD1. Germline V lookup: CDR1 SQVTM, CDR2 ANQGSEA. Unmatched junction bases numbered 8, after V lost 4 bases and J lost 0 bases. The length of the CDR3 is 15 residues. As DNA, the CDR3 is TGCAGCGTTGCTGTCAGGGGGTTCATGAACACTGAAGCTTTCTTT. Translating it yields CSVAVRGFMNTEAFF.

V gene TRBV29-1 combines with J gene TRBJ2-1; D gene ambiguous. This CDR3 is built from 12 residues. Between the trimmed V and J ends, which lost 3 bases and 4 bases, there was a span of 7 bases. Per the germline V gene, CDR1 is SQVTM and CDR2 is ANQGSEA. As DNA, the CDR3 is TGCAGCGTTGATGGGCAGTACAATGAGCAGTTCTTC. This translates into CSVDGQYNEQFF.

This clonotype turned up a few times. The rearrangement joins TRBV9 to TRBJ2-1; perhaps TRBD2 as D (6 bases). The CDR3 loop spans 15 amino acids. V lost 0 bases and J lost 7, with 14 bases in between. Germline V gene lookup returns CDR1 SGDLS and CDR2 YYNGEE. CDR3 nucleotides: TGTGCCAGCAGCGTAGTTGTCGGTGGAGGGAATGAGCAGTTCTTC. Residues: CASSVVVGGGNEQFF. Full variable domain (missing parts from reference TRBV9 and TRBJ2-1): DSGVTQTPKHLITATGQRVTLRCSPRSGDLSVYWYQQSLDQGLQFLIQYYNGEERAKGNILERFSAQQFPDLHSELNLSSLELGDSALYFCASSVVVGGGNEQFFGPGTRLTVL.

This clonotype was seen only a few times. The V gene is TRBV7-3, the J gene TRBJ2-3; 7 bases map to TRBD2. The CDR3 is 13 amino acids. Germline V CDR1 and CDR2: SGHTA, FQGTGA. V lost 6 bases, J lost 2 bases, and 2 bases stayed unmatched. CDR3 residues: CASRGRDTDTQYF. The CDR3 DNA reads TGTGCCAGCAGGGGGAGGGACACAGATACGCAGTATTTT. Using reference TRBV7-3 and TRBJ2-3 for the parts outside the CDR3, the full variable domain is GAGVSQTPSNKVTEKGKYVELRCDPISGHTALYWYRQSLGQGPEFLIYFQGTGAADDSGLPNDRFFAVRPEGSVSTLKIQRTERGDSAVYLCASRGRDTDTQYFGPGTRLTVL.

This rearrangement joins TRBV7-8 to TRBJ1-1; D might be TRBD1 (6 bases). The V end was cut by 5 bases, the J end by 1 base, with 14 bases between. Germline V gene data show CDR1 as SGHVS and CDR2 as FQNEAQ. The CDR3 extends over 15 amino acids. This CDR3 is CASSPTGLENTEAFF. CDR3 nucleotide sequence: TGTGCCAGCAGCCCCACAGGGCTGGAGAACACTGAAGCTTTCTTT.

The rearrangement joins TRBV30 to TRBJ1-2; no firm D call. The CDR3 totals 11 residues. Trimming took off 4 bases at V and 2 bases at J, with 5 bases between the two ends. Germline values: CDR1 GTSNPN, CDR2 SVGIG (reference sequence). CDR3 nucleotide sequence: TGTGCCTGGACAGCCAACTATGGCTACACCTTC. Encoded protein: CAWTANYGYTF.

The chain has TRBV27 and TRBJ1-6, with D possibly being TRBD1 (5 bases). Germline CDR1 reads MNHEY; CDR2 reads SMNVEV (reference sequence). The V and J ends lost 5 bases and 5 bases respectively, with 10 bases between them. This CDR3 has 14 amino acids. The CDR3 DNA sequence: TGTGCCAGCAGTCCCAGGGCCGATAATTCACCCCTCCACTTT. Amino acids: CASSPRADNSPLHF.

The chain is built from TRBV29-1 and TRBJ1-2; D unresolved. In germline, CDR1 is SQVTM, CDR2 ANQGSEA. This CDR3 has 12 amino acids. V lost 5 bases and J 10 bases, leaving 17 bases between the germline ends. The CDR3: CSVHSGWDDYTF. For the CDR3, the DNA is TGCAGCGTTCATTCGGGGTGGGATGACTACACCTTC.

The DNA of the CDR3 is TGCGCCAGCAGCTTGGCTCTAGACAGAGATACGCAGTATTTT. Translation: CASSLALDRDTQYF. The genes are TRBV5-1 and TRBJ2-3, with TRBD1 as a possible D gene (5 bases). From germline, CDR1 is SGHRS and CDR2 YFSETQ. This CDR3 comprises 14 residues. Deletions cut 0 bases from V and 5 bases from J, with 10 bases between.

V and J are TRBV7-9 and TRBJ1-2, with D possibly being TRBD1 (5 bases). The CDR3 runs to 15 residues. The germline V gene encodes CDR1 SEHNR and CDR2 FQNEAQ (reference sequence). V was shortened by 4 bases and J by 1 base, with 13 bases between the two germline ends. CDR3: CASSSPGTGNYGYTF. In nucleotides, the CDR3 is TGTGCCAGCAGCTCTCCCGGGACCGGTAACTATGGCTACACCTTC. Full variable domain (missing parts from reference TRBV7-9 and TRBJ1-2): DTGVSQNPRHKITKRGQNVTFRCDPISEHNRLYWYRQTLGQGPEFLTYFQNEAQLEKSRLLSDRFSAERPKGSFSTLEIQRTEQGDSAMYLCASSSPGTGNYGYTFGSGTRLTVV.

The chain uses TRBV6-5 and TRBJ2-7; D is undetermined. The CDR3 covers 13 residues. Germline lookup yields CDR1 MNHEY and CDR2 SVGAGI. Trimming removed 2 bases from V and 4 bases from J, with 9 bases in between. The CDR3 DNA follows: TGTGCCAGCAGTTACCATAGTGAATACGAGCAGTACTTC. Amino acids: CASSYHSEYEQYF.

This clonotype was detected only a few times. The CDR3 region is CASSPVVGSGYTF. DNA of the CDR3: TGTGCCAGCAGCCCTGTAGTGGGTTCCGGCTACACCTTC. The chain recombines TRBV16 with TRBJ1-2; D is ambiguous. The CDR3 loop spans 13 amino acids. V lost 4 bases to trimming and J lost 8 bases, with 14 bases between them. In germline, CDR1 is KGHSY, CDR2 FQNENV.

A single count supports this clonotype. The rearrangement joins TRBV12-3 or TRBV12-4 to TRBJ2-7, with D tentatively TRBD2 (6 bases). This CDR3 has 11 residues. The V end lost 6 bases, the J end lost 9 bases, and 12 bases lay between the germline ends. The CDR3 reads CASREGGGQYF. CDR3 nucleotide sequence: TGTGCCAGCAGGGAGGGCGGAGGGCAGTACTTC.

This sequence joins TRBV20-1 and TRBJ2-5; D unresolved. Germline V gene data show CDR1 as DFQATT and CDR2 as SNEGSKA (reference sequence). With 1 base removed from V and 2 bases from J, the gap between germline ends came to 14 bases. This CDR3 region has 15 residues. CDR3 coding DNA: TGCAGTGCTAGAGTAAGCCACCGCATACAAGAGACCCAGTACTTC. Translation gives CSARVSHRIQETQYF.

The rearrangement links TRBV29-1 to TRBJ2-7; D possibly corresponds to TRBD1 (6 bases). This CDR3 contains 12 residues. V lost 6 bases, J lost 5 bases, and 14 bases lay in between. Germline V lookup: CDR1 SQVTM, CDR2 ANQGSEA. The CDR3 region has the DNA TGCAGCGTCCGCAGGGGAGCCGACGAGCAGTACTTC. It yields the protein CSVRRGADEQYF.

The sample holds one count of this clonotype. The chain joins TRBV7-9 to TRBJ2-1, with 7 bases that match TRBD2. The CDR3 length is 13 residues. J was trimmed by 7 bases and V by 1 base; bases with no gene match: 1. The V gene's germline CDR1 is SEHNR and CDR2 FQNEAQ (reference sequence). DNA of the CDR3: TGTGCCAGCAGCTTAGTGGGGGGGAATGAGCAGTTCTTC. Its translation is CASSLVGGNEQFF.

The CDR3 region has the DNA TGCAGTGCTAGGGGACAGGCCTACGAGCAGTACGTC. Translating gives CSARGQAYEQYV. This chain uses TRBV20-1 with TRBJ2-7, with 8 nucleotides matching TRBD1. Unmatched junction bases numbered 0, after V lost 3 bases and J lost 2 bases. The CDR3 runs 12 residues. CDR1 and CDR2 (germline): DFQATT, SNEGSKA (reference sequence).

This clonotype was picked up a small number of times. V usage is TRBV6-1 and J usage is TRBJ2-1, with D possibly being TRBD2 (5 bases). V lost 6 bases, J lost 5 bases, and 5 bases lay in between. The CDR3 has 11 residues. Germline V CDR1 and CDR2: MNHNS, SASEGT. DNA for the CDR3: TGTGCCAGCAGGGGAGACAATGAGCAGTTCTTC. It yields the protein CASRGDNEQFF.

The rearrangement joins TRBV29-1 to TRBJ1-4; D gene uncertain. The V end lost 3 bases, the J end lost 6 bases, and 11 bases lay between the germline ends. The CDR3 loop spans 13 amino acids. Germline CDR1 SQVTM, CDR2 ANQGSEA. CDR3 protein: CSVDSGVDEKLFF. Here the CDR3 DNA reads TGCAGCGTTGATTCTGGGGTTGATGAAAAACTGTTTTTT.

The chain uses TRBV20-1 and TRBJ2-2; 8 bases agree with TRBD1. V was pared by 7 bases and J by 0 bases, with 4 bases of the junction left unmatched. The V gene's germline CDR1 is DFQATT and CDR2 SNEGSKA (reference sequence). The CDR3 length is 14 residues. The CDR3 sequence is CSGETGANTGELFF. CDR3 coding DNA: TGCAGTGGCGAGACAGGGGCGAACACCGGGGAGCTGTTTTTT.